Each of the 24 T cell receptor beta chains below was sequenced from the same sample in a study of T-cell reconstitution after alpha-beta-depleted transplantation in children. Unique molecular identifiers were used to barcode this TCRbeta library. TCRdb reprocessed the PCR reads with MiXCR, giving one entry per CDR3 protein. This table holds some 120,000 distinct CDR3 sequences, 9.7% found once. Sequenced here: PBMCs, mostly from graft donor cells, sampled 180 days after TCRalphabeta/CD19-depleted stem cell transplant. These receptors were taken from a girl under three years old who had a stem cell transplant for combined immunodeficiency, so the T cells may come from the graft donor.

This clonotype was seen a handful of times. Written as DNA, the CDR3 is TGTGCCAGCAGTCGTCCCGGGACAGGGAGATCCTTTTCCTACGAGCAGTACTTC. This encodes CASSRPGTGRSFSYEQYF. The rearrangement joins TRBV28 to TRBJ2-7; 9 bases map to TRBD1. The CDR3 sequence is 18 residues long. Germline CDR1 MDHEN, CDR2 SYDVKM. V shed 5 bases, J shed 1 base, and the junction held 15 bases outside the gene matches.

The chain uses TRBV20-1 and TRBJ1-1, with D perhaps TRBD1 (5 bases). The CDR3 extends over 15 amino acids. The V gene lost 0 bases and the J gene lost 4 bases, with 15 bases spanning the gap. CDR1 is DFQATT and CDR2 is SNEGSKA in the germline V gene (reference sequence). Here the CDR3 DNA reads TGCAGTGCTAGAGATCCATCGGGGCGGGGCACTGAAGCTTTCTTT. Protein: CSARDPSGRGTEAFF.

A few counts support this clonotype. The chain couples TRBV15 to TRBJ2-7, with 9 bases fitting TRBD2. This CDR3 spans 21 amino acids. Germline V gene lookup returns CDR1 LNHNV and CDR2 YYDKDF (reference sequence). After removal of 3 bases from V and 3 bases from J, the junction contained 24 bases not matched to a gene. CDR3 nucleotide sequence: TGTGCCACCAGCAGCCCCGGCCGGGGGCTAGCGGGGAGATCCTCAGTCTACGAGCAGTACTTC. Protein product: CATSSPGRGLAGRSSVYEQYF. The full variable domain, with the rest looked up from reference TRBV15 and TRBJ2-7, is DAMVIQNPRYQVTQFGKPVTLSCSQTLNHNVMYWYQQKSSQAPKLLFHYYDKDFNNEADTPDNFQSRRPNTSFCFLDIRSPGLGDTAMYLCATSSPGRGLAGRSSVYEQYFGPGTRLTVT.

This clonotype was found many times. CDR3 loop: CASTAGDWRNEQFF. The CDR3 DNA follows: TGCGCCAGCACCGCGGGAGATTGGAGGAATGAGCAGTTCTTC. V gene TRBV5-1 combines with J gene TRBJ2-1; 7 bases are a match to TRBD2. Germline CDR1 reads SGHRS; CDR2 reads YFSETQ. The J segment lost 7 bases and the V segment lost 6 bases, leaving 10 bases of the junction unmatched. This CDR3 has 14 amino acids. Combining the CDR3 with reference TRBV5-1 and TRBJ2-1 gives the whole variable domain KAGVTQTPRYLIKTRGQQVTLSCSPISGHRSVSWYQQTPGQGLQFLFEYFSETQRNKGNFPGRFSGRQFSNSRSEMNVSTLELGDSALYLCASTAGDWRNEQFFGPGTRLTVL.

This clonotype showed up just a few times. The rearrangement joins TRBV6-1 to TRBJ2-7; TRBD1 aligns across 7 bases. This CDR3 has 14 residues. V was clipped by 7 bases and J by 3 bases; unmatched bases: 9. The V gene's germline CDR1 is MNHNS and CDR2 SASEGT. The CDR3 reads CASKPGQTLYEQYF. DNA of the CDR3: TGTGCCAGCAAGCCGGGACAGACACTCTACGAGCAGTACTTC.

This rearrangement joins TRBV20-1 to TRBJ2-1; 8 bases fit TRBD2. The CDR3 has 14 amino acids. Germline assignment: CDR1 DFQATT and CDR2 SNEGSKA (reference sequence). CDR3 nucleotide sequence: TGCACCTTTCGCGGGGCGGGAGGATTTGAGGAGCAGTTCTTC. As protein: CTFRGAGGFEEQFF.

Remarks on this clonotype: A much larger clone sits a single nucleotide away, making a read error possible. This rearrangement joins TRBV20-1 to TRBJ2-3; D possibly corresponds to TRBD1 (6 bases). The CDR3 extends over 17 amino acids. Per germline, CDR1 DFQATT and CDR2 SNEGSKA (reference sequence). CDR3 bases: TGCTGTGCTATAGATCCTTCCGGGACATTTCTCACAGATACGCAGTATTTT. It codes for CCAIDPSGTFLTDTQYF.

The CDR3 loop reads CSASPPNYNEQFF. The CDR3 nucleotides are TGCAGTGCTAGCCCTCCTAACTACAATGAGCAGTTCTTC. This chain uses TRBV20-1 with TRBJ2-1; D gene unclear. Germline assignment: CDR1 DFQATT and CDR2 SNEGSKA (reference sequence). The V and J ends lost 3 bases and 3 bases respectively, with 9 bases between them. This CDR3 has 13 residues.

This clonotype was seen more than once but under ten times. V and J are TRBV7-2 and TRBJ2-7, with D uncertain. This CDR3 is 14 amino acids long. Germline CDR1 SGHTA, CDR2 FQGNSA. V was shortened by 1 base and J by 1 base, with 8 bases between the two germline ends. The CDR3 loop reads CASSLGPGSYEQYF. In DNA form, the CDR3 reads TGTGCCAGCAGCTTAGGTCCAGGATCCTACGAGCAGTACTTC. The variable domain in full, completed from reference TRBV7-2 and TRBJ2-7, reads GAGVSQSPSNKVTEKGKDVELRCDPISGHTALYWYRQSLGQGLEFLIYFQGNSAPDKSGLPSDRFSAERTGGSVSTLTIQRTQQEDSAVYLCASSLGPGSYEQYFGPGTRLTVT.

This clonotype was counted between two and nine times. The CDR3 DNA reads TGCGCCAGCAGCTTGACTAGCGGGAACCACGAGCAGTACTTC. This codes for CASSLTSGNHEQYF. This chain uses TRBV5-1 with TRBJ2-7; 10 bases are a match to TRBD2. The CDR3 is 14 residues long. Trimming removed 1 base from V and 5 bases from J; junction bases left unmatched: 3. Germline V lookup: CDR1 SGHRS, CDR2 YFSETQ.

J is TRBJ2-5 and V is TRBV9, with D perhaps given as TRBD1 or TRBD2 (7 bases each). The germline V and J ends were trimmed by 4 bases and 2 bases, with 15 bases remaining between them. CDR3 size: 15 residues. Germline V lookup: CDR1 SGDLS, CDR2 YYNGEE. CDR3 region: CASSPRGGRQETQYF. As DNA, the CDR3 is TGTGCCAGCAGCCCCAGGGGGGGGCGGCAAGAGACCCAGTACTTC.

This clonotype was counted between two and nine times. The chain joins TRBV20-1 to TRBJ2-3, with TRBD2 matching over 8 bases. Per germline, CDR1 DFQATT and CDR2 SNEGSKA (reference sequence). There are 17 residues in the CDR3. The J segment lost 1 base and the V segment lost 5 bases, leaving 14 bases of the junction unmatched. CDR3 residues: CSALGLEEDYRTDTQYF. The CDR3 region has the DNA TGCAGTGCTCTGGGACTAGAGGAAGATTATCGCACAGATACGCAGTATTTT.

This CDR3 reads CSAFPGLAGAPPDTQYF. The CDR3 DNA is TGCAGTGCTTTCCCGGGACTAGCGGGAGCCCCCCCAGATACGCAGTATTTT. V usage is TRBV20-1 and J usage is TRBJ2-3; TRBD2 aligns across 14 bases. CDR3 length equals 17 residues. V was clipped by 5 bases and J by 4 bases; unmatched bases: 11. The germline CDR1 and CDR2 sequences are DFQATT and SNEGSKA (reference sequence).

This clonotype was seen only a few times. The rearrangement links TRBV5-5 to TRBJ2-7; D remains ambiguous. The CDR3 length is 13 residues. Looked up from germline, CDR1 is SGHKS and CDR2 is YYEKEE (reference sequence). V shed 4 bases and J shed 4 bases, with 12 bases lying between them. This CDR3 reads CASSPGQVYEQYF. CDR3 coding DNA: TGTGCCAGCAGCCCTGGGCAGGTTTACGAGCAGTACTTC. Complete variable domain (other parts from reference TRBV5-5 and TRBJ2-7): DAGVTQSPTHLIKTRGQQVTLRCSPISGHKSVSWYQQVLGQGPQFIFQYYEKEERGRGNFPDRFSARQFPNYSSELNVNALLLGDSALYLCASSPGQVYEQYFGPGTRLTVT.

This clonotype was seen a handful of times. CDR3 protein: CASSPRGRGWDTGELFF. The CDR3 bases are TGTGCCAGCAGTCCCCGGGGGAGGGGTTGGGACACCGGGGAGCTGTTTTTT. J is TRBJ2-2 and V is TRBV6-1; 7 positions agree with TRBD2. CDR3 length: 17 residues. The trim removed 5 bases at V and 3 bases at J, leaving 12 bases unmatched. Germline V gene data show CDR1 as MNHNS and CDR2 as SASEGT.

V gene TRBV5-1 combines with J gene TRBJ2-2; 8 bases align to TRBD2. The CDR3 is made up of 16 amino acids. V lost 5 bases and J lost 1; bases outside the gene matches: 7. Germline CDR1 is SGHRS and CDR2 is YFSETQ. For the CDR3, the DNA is TGCGCCAGCAGGGAAATAGCGGGAAAGAACACCGGGGAGCTGTTTTTT. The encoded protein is CASREIAGKNTGELFF.

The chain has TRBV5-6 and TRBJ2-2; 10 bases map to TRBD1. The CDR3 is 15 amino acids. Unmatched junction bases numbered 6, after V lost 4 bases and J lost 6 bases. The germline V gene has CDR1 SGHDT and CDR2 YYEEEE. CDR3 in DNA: TGTGCCAGCAGCAGACAGGGGGCTGCCCCCGGGGAGCTGTTTTTT. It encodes CASSRQGAAPGELFF.

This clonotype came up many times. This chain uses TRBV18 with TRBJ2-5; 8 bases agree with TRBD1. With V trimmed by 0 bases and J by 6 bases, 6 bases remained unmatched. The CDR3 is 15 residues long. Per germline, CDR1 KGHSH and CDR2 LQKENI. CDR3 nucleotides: TGTGCCAGCTCACCACCGGCAGGGGGCCTTAAGACCCAGTACTTC. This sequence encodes CASSPPAGGLKTQYF.

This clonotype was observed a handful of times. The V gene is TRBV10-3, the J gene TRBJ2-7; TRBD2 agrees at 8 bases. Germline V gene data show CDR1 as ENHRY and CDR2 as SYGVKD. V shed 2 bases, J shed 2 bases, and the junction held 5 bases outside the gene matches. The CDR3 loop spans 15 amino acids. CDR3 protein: CAISEESGRTYEQYF. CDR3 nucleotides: TGTGCCATCAGTGAGGAGAGCGGGAGAACCTACGAGCAGTACTTC.

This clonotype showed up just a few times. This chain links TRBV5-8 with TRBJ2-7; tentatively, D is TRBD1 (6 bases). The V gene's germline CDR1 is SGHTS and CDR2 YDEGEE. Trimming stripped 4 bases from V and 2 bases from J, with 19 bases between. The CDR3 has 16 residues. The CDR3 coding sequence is TGTGCCAGCAGCCCTTTACCCGTCGACAGGCCCTACGAGCAGTACTTC. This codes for CASSPLPVDRPYEQYF.

The CDR3 nucleotides are TGTGCCAGTAGTATCCGATCGGGAGGGCCCGGAAAGGAGCAGTTCTTC. This gives the protein CASSIRSGGPGKEQFF. The chain combines TRBV19 with TRBJ2-1, with 8 bases fitting TRBD2. Germline CDR1 reads LNHDA; CDR2 reads SQIVND (reference sequence). V was pared by 3 bases and J by 10 bases, with 14 bases of the junction left unmatched. The CDR3 has 16 amino acids.

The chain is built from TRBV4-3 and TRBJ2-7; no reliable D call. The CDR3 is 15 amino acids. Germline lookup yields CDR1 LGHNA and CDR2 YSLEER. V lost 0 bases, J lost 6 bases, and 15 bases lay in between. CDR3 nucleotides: TGCGCCAGCAGCCAAGATCTTGGCCAGAGGTTCGAGCAGTACTTC. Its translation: CASSQDLGQRFEQYF.

The CDR3: CSVGAKELFYPYNEQFF. The CDR3 DNA is TGCAGTGTCGGAGCTAAGGAACTTTTTTATCCCTACAATGAGCAGTTCTTC. V gene TRBV20-1 combines with J gene TRBJ2-1, with D hard to call. The V end lost 7 bases, the J end lost 2 bases, and 24 bases lay between the germline ends. Looked up from germline, CDR1 is DFQATT and CDR2 is SNEGSKA (reference sequence). The CDR3 is made up of 17 amino acids.

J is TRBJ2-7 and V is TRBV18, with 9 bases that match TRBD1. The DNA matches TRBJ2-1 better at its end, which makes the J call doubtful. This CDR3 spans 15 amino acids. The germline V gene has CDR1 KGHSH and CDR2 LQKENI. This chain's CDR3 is CASSQGQGSGYEQFF. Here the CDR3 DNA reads TGTGCCAGCTCACAAGGACAGGGGTCTGGCTACGAGCAGTTCTTC.